This T cell receptor (beta chain) appears in the sequencing data of a study of shared clonotypes between healthy human individuals. The CDR3 contains 15 residues. Trimming stripped 2 bases from V and 4 bases from J, with 14 bases between. The germline gives CDR1 LGHNA, CDR2 YNFKEQ. TCRdb's table, derived via immunoSEQ multiplex PCR, lists solely in-frame clones and lacks some. This sample has more than 1 million clones, with 78% found just once. The receptor was isolated from a man in his late teens or twenties in good health. Some clones in this sample may be carry-over from other donors' samples. The sample comprised memory CD4+ T cells from PBMCs. Subset of the sample: CD45RA-negative fraction. The rearrangement uses TRBV4-2 and TRBJ2-5; D is possibly TRBD1 (5 bases). The CDR3 DNA reads as TGTGCCAGCAGCCAACCGCAGGGTGCCCTAGAGACCCAGTACTTC. Translated, it gives CASSQPQGALETQYF.